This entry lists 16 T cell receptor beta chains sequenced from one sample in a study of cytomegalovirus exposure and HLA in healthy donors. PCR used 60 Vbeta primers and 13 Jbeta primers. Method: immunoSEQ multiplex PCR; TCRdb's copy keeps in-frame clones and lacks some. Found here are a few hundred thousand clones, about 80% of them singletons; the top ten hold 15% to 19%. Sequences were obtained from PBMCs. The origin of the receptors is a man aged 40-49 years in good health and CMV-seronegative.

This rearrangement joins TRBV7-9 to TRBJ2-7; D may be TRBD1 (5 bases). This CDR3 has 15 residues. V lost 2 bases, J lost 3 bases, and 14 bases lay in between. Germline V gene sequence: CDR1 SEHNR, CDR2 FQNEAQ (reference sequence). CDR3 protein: CASSLKGPKGYEQYF. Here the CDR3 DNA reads TGTGCCAGCAGCTTAAAGGGGCCGAAGGGCTACGAGCAGTACTTC. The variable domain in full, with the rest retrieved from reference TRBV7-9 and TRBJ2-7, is DTGVSQNPRHKITKRGQNVTFRCDPISEHNRLYWYRQTLGQGPEFLTYFQNEAQLEKSRLLSDRFSAERPKGSFSTLEIQRTEQGDSAMYLCASSLKGPKGYEQYFGPGTRLTVT.

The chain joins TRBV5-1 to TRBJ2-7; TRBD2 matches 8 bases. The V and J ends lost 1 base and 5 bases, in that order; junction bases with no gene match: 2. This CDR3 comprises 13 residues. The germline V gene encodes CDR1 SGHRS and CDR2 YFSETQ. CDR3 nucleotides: TGCGCCAGCAGCTTGAGTAGCGGGAACGAGCAGTACTTC. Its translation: CASSLSSGNEQYF.

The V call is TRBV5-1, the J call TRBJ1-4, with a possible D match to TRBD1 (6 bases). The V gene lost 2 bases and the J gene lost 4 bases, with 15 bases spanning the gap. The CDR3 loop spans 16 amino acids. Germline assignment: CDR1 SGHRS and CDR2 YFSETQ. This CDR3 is CASSLTGSRSNEKLFF. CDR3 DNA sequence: TGCGCCAGCAGCTTAACAGGGTCGAGGAGTAATGAAAAACTGTTTTTT.

The chain's CDR3 is CASSQGATTNEKLFF. The CDR3 DNA sequence: TGTGCCAGCAGCCAGGGCGCCACAACTAATGAAAAACTGTTTTTT. The chain carries TRBV4-2 and TRBJ1-4, with unresolved D. Germline loops: CDR1 LGHNA, CDR2 YNFKEQ. With 3 bases removed from V and 0 bases from J, the gap between germline ends came to 8 bases. The CDR3 sequence is 15 residues long.

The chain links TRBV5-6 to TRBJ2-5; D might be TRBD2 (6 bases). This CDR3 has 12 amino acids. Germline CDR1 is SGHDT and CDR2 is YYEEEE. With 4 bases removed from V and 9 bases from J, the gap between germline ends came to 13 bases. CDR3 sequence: CASSPAGFSQYF. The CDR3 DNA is TGTGCCAGCAGCCCCGCGGGGTTTTCCCAGTACTTC.

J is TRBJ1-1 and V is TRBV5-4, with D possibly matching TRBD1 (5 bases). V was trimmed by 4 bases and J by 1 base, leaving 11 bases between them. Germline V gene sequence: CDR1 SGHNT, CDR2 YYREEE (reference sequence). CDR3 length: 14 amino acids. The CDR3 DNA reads TGTGCCAGCAGCCCGAATACAGGGAACACTGAAGCTTTCTTT. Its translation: CASSPNTGNTEAFF.

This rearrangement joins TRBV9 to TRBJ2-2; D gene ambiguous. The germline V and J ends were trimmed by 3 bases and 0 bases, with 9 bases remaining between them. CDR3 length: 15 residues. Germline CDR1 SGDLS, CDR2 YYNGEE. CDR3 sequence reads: CASSDAGTNTGELFF. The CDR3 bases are TGTGCCAGCAGCGACGCAGGAACGAACACCGGGGAGCTGTTTTTT.

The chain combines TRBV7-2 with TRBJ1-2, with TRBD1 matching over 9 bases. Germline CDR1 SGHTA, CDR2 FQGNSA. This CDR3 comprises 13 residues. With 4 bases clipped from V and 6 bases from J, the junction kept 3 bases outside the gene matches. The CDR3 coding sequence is TGTGCCAGCAGCTCCTGGACAGGGGATGGCTACACCTTC. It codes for CASSSWTGDGYTF.

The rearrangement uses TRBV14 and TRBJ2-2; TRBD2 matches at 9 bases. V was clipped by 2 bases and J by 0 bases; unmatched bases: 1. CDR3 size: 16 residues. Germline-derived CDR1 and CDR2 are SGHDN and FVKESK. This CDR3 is CASSQLAGPNTGELFF. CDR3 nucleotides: TGTGCCAGCAGCCAACTAGCGGGACCGAACACCGGGGAGCTGTTTTTT.

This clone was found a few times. CDR3 sequence reads: CSVADSPRGKLFF. The CDR3 DNA is TGCAGCGTCGCGGACAGCCCAAGGGGAAAACTGTTTTTT. This rearrangement joins TRBV29-1 to TRBJ1-4; possibly TRBD1 for D (6 bases). Trimming shortened V by 6 bases and J by 10 bases, and 18 bases separated the two germline ends. This CDR3 contains 13 residues. CDR1 and CDR2 (germline): SQVTM, ANQGSEA. The complete variable domain, with remaining parts taken from reference TRBV29-1 and TRBJ1-4, reads SAVISQKPSRDICQRGTSLTIQCQVDSQVTMMFWYRQQPGQSLTLIATANQGSEATYESGFVIDKFPISRPNLTFSTLTVSNMSPEDSSIYLCSVADSPRGKLFFGSGTQLSVL.

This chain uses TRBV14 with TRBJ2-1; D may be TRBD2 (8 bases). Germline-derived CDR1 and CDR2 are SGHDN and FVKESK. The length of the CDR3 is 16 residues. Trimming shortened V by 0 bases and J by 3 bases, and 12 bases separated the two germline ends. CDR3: CASSQDSGTVYNEQFF. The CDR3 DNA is TGTGCCAGCAGCCAAGATAGCGGGACAGTCTACAATGAGCAGTTCTTC.

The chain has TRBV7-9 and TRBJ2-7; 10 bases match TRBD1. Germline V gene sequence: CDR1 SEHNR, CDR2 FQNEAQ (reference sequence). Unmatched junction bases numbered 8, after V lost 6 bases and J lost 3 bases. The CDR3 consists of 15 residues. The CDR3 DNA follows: TGTGCCAGCAGTTTTACCCGGGACAGGGGCTACGAGCAGTACTTC. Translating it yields CASSFTRDRGYEQYF.

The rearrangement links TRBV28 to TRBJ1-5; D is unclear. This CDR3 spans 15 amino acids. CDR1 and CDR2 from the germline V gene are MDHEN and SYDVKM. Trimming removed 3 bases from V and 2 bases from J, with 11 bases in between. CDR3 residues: CASSFPGMGNQPQHF. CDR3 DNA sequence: TGTGCCAGCAGTTTTCCGGGGATGGGCAATCAGCCCCAGCATTTT.

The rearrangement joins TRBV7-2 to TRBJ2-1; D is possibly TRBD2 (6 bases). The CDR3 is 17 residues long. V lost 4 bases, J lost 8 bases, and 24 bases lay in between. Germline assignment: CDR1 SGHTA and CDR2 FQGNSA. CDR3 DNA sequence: TGTGCCAGCAGCTGGAAGGCGCGGGGCGCGGGCGGGGATGAGCAGTTCTTC. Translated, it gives CASSWKARGAGGDEQFF.

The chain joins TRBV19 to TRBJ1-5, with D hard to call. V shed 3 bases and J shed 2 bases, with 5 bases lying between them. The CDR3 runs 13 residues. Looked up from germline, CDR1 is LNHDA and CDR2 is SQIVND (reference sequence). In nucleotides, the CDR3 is TGTGCCAGTAGTATTGAGGGCAATCAGCCCCAGCATTTT. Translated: CASSIEGNQPQHF. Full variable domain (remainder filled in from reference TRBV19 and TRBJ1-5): DGGITQSPKYLFRKEGQNVTLSCEQNLNHDAMYWYRQDPGQGLRLIYYSQIVNDFQKGDIAEGYSVSREKKESFPLTVTSAQKNPTAFYLCASSIEGNQPQHFGDGTRLSIL.

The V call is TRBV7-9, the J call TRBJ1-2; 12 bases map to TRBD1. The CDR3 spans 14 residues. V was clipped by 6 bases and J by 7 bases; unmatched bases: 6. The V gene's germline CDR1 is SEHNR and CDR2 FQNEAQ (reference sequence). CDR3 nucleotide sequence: TGTGCCAGCAGGTGGGACAGGGGGCCGGTTGGCTACACCTTC. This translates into CASRWDRGPVGYTF.